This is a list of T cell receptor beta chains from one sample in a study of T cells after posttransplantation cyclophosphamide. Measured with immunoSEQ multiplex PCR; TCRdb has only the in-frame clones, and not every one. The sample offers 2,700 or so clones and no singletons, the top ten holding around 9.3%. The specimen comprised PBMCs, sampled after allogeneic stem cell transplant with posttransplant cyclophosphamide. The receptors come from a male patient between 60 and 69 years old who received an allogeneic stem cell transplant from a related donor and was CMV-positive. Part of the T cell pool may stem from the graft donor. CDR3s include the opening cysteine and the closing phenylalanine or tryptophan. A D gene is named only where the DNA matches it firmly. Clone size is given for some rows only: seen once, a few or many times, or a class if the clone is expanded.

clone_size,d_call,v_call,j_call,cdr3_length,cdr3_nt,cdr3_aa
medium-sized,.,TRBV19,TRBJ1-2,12,TGTGCCAGTAGTACCAGGGGATATGGCTACACCTTC,CASSTRGYGYTF
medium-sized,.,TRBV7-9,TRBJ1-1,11,TGTGCCAGCAGCTTCGGTTCCGAAGCTTTCTTT,CASSFGSEAFF
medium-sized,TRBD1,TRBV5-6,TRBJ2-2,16,TGTGCCAGCAGCCCGCGGACAGGGATAAACACCGGGGAGCTGTTTTTT,CASSPRTGINTGELFF
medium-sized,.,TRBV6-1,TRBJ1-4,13,TGTGCCAGCAGTGAATTTGGAGAAGAAAAACTGTTTTTT,CASSEFGEEKLFF
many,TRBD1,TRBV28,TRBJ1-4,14,TGTGCCAGCAGTCGGGACAGGACTAATGAAAAACTGTTTTTT,CASSRDRTNEKLFF
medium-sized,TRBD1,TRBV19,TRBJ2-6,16,TGTGCCAGTAGTAGGGGACAGGCCTCTGGGGCCAACGTCCTGACTTTC,CASSRGQASGANVLTF
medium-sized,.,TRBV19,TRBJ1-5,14,TGTGCCACCTCGAGACAGGCCAGATGGGAGCCCCAGCATTTT,CATSRQARWEPQHF
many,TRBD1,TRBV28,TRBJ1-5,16,TGTGCCAGCAGACCCGAGAACAGGGGCTACAATCAGCCCCAGCATTTT,CASRPENRGYNQPQHF
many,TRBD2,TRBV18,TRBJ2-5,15,TGTGCCAGCTCAGCATGGTCGGGGGGCCAAGAGACCCAGTACTTC,CASSAWSGGQETQYF
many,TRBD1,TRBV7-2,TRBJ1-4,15,TGTGCCAGCAGCTTACCTACAGGGGGCGGTGAAAAACTGTTTTTT,CASSLPTGGGEKLFF
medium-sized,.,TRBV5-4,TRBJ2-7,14,TGTGCCAGCAGCCCTACAGGGACAATCTACGAGCAGTACTTC,CASSPTGTIYEQYF
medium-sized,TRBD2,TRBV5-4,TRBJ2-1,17,TGTGCCACCCCGGGGTCGACTAGCGGGAGTGGTCCCAATGAGCAGTTCTTC,CATPGSTSGSGPNEQFF
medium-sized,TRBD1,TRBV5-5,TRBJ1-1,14,TGTGCCAGCAGCTCGACAGGGGGGAGGACTGAAGCTTTCTTT,CASSSTGGRTEAFF
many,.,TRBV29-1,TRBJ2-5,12,TGCAGCGGGCTTTCCGGGGGAGAGACCCAGTACTTC,CSGLSGGETQYF
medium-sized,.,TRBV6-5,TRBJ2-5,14,TGTGCCAGCAGTTATGGTAGCGGCCAAGAGACCCAGTACTTC,CASSYGSGQETQYF
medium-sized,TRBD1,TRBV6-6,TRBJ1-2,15,TGTGCCAGCAGTTCTGAGGACAGGGGGAACTATGGCTACACCTTC,CASSSEDRGNYGYTF
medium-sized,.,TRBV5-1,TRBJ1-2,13,TGCGCCAGCACCCCCCTAGGCGGCTATGGCTACACCTTC,CASTPLGGYGYTF
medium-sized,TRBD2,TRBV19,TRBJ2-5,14,TGTGCCAGTAGTTCCCGGGGGGGGTCGGAGACCCAGTACTTC,CASSSRGGSETQYF
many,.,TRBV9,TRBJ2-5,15,TGTGCCAGCAGCCCCAGAGGGGGGGCTGAAGAGACCCAGTACTTC,CASSPRGGAEETQYF
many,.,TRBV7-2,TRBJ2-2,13,TGTGCCAGCAGCTGGAGCGGCACCGGGGAGCTGTTTTTT,CASSWSGTGELFF
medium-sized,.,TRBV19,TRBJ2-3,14,TGTGCCAGTAGCTTTACTAGCAGGACAGATACGCAGTATTTT,CASSFTSRTDTQYF
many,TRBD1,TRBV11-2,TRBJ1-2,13,TGTGCCAGCAGCTTGGAGGGGGCTAGAGGCTACACCTTC,CASSLEGARGYTF
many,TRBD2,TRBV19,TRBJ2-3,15,TGTGCCAGTAGCCGAACTAGCGGAGGGACAGATACGCAGTATTTT,CASSRTSGGTDTQYF
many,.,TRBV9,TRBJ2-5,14,TGTGCCAGCAGCAGGGGCCAGGGCCAAGAGACCCAGTACTTC,CASSRGQGQETQYF
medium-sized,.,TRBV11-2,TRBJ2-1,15,TGTGCCAGCAGCTTAGATCTGGGGGCACACAATGAGCAGTTCTTC,CASSLDLGAHNEQFF
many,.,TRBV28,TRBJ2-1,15,TGTGCCAGCAGTCTTACAGGGAGCTCCTACAATGAGCAGTTCTTC,CASSLTGSSYNEQFF
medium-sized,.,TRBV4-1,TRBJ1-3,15,TGCGCCAGCGCGAGGGGGTTTACCTCTGGAAACACCATATATTTT,CASARGFTSGNTIYF
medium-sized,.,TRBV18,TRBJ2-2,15,TGTGCCAGCTCACCGTTGGACGACAGCACCGGGGAGCTGTTTTTT,CASSPLDDSTGELFF
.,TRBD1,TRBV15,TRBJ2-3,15,TGTGCCACCAGCAGAGGAGGGGGCGGCACAGATACGCAGTATTTT,CATSRGGGGTDTQYF
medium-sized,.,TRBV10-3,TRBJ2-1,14,TGTGCCATCAGTGAGTCGCAGGGCAGGAATGAGCAGTTCTTC,CAISESQGRNEQFF
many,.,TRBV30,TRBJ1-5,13,TGTGCCTGGAGTGAGGGGGAAGATCAGCCCCAGCATTTT,CAWSEGEDQPQHF
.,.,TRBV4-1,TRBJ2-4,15,TGCGCCAGCAGCCACCTTGGGGCAGGGAAAAACATTCGGTACTTC,CASSHLGAGKNIRYF
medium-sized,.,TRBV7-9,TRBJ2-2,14,TGTGCCAGCATGGCAACAGCGAACACCGGGGAGCTGTTTTTT,CASMATANTGELFF
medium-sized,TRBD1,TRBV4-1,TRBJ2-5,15,TGCGCCAGCAGCCCAGACGGGACAGGGCAAGAGACCCAGTACTTC,CASSPDGTGQETQYF
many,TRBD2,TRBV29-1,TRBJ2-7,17,TGCAGCGTTGAAGGGTTCGAGGGACTAGCGGGAGCCCACGAGCAGTACTTC,CSVEGFEGLAGAHEQYF
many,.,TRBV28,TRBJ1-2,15,TGTGCCAGCACCGCGGATTATTTAGCTAACTATGGCTACACCTTC,CASTADYLANYGYTF
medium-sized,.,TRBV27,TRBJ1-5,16,TGTGCCAGCAGTTTAGGGGGGGGAGGGGGGAATCAGCCCCAGCATTTT,CASSLGGGGGNQPQHF
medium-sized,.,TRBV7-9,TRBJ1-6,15,TGTGCCAGCAGCTTAGCGCCCGGGGGACGGTCACCCCTCCACTTT,CASSLAPGGRSPLHF
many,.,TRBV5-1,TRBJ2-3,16,TGCGCCAGCAGCTCCACAGGCTCGCCGACCACAGATACGCAGTATTTT,CASSSTGSPTTDTQYF
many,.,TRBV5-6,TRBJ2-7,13,TGTGCCAGCAGCCCCAGACAGAGCTACGAGCAGTACTTC,CASSPRQSYEQYF
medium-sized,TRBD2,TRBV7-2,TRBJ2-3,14,TGTGCCAGCAGCTACCCCGGACTAGCGGATACGCAGTATTTT,CASSYPGLADTQYF
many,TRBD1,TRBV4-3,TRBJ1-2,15,TGCGCCAGCAGCCAAGAAGGGGGCCAGGGCTATGGCTACACCTTC,CASSQEGGQGYGYTF
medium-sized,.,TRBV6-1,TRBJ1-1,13,TGTGCCAGCAGCGTGGAGGTGAACACTGAAGCTTTCTTT,CASSVEVNTEAFF
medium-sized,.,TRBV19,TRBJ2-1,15,TGTGCCAGTAGTATACAGGGCCCCAAGGGCAATGAGCAGTTCTTC,CASSIQGPKGNEQFF
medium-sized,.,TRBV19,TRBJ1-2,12,TGTGCCACTCAGCAGGGGTACTATGGCTACACCTTC,CATQQGYYGYTF
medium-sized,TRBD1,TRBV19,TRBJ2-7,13,TGTGCCAGTAGTATAACAGGGGACTACGAGCAGTACTTC,CASSITGDYEQYF
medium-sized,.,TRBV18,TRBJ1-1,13,TGTGCCAGCTCACCCCAGGTTAACACTGAAGCTTTCTTT,CASSPQVNTEAFF
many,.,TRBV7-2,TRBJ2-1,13,TGTGCCAGCAGCCAAGGAGTATACAATGAGCAGTTCTTC,CASSQGVYNEQFF
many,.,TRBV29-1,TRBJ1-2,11,TGCAGCGTTAACAGGAACTATGGCTACACCTTC,CSVNRNYGYTF
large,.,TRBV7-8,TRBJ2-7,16,TGTGCCAGCAGCCACCCCCGCGCCGACTACGCCAACGAGCAGTACTTC,CASSHPRADYANEQYF
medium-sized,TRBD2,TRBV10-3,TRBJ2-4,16,TGTGCCATCCTCCTAGCGGGGGTCTTAGCCAAAAACATTCAGTACTTC,CAILLAGVLAKNIQYF
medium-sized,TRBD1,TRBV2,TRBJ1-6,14,TGTGCCAGCAGTAGACAGGGAGAGAATTCACCCCTCCACTTT,CASSRQGENSPLHF
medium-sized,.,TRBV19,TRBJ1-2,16,TGTGCCAGTAGTATTTCGACAGGCGTCCTTAACTATGGCTACACCTTC,CASSISTGVLNYGYTF